This T cell receptor beta chain was recovered during a study of beta chain features in type 1 diabetes. Study-level points and caveats: Shortening of TCRB CDR3s, moderate but significant, appeared in all four CD4+ subsets of Type 1 diabetes patients.

The authors reverse transcribed all of the isolated RNA, so sequencing captured expressed TCRB transcripts. Some clones are missing from TCRdb's copy, which holds only in-frame ones; the method was immunoSEQ multiplex PCR. The table has approximately 260,000 clones, around 21% seen once. This clone appeared a few times. Its antigen is not identified. The germline V gene encodes CDR1 SGHTA and CDR2 FQGNSA. This CDR3 comprises 14 residues. Trimming stripped 3 bases from V and 1 base from J, with 6 bases between. The sample consisted of naive CD4+ T cells from blood. This clonotype was obtained from a woman aged 40 to 55 with type 1 diabetes. This chain joins TRBV7-2 and TRBJ2-2; D unclear. CDR3 protein: CASSFLLNTGELFF. Here the CDR3 DNA reads TGTGCCAGCAGCTTCCTACTGAACACCGGGGAGCTGTTTTTT.